These 2 T cell receptor beta chains were sequenced from one sample in a study of cytomegalovirus exposure and HLA in healthy donors. PCR employed 60 Vbeta and 13 Jbeta primers. TCRdb keeps only in-frame clones here, not all; method: immunoSEQ multiplex PCR. Of 150,000 to 250,000 clones detected, approximately 85% appear once; the ten largest clones hold around 1.6%. Sequencing used PBMCs. The origin of the receptors is a girl aged 10-17 years in good health and CMV-seropositive.

About this clone: One end of the junction fails to match germline, which may point to a read error. The genes are TRBV9 and TRBJ2-3, with D possibly matching TRBD2 (7 bases). Per germline, CDR1 SGDLS and CDR2 YYNGEE. The CDR3 contains 14 residues. The CDR3 bases are TGTACCAGCAGCGTAGGGGGGGGCACAGATACGCAGTATTTT. It codes for CTSSVGGGTDTQYF.

This clone was seen only once. This chain links TRBV7-2 with TRBJ2-1; TRBD2 aligns across 13 bases. CDR3 size: 15 residues. Unmatched junction bases numbered 5, after V lost 6 bases and J lost 6 bases. In germline, CDR1 is SGHTA, CDR2 FQGNSA. CDR3 loop: CASSLTSGGPNEQFF. The CDR3 coding sequence is TGTGCCAGCAGTTTGACTAGCGGGGGGCCCAATGAGCAGTTCTTC. The whole variable domain, filled in from reference TRBV7-2 and TRBJ2-1, reads GAGVSQSPSNKVTEKGKDVELRCDPISGHTALYWYRQSLGQGLEFLIYFQGNSAPDKSGLPSDRFSAERTGGSVSTLTIQRTQQEDSAVYLCASSLTSGGPNEQFFGPGTRLTVL.